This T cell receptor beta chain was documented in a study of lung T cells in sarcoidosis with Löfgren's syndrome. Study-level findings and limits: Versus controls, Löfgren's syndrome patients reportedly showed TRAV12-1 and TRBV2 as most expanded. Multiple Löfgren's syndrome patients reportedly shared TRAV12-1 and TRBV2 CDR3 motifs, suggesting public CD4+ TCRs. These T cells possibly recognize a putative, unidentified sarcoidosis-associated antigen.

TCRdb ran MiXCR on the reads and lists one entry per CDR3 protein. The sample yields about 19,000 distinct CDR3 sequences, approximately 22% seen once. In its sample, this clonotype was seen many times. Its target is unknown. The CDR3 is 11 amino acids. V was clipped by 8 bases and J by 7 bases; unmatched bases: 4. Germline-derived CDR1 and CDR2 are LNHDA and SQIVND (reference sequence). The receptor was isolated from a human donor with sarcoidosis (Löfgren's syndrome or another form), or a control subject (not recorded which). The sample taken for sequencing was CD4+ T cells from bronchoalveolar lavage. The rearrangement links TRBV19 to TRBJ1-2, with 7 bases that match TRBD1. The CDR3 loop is CASHRGSGYTF. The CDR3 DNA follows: TGTGCCAGTCACAGGGGTAGTGGCTACACCTTC.